Following are 28 T cell receptor beta chains from one sample sequenced in a study of blood T cell repertoires in COVID-19. Here immunoSEQ multiplex PCR was the method, and the copy in TCRdb shows in-frame clones only, minus some. Counted here are about 200,000 clones, approximately 82% occurring once; the ten biggest clones make up 6.5% to 8.5%. Specimen: peripheral blood. All receptors come from a human donor with acute or convalescent COVID-19. The donor label of this sample is uncertain.

The CDR3 bases are TGTGCCAGTGCGGACAGACATAGCAATCAGCCCCAGCATTTT. Its translation is CASADRHSNQPQHF. This chain uses TRBV19 with TRBJ1-5; TRBD1 is a possible D gene (6 bases). CDR3 size: 14 residues. Trimming cost V 8 bases and J 0 bases, with 11 bases left between them. Looked up from germline, CDR1 is LNHDA and CDR2 is SQIVND (reference sequence).

This clone was seen a single time. The rearrangement joins TRBV6-5 to TRBJ1-4; D gene uncertain. The V and J ends lost 6 bases and 5 bases respectively, with 10 bases between them. Germline CDR1 is MNHEY and CDR2 is SVGAGI. CDR3 length: 13 residues. This CDR3 reads CASSRGPNEKLFF. In nucleotides, the CDR3 is TGTGCCAGCAGCCGTGGCCCGAATGAAAAACTGTTTTTT.

V and J are TRBV5-1 and TRBJ2-5, with TRBD1 matching over 11 bases. The CDR3 sequence is 15 residues long. Germline CDR1 is SGHRS and CDR2 is YFSETQ. Trimming at V came to 0 bases and at J to 3 bases, leaving 1 base not matched to a gene. The CDR3 DNA is TGCGCCAGCAGCTTGGGGACAGGGGGCGAAGAGACCCAGTACTTC. Translation: CASSLGTGGEETQYF.

This chain links TRBV30 with TRBJ2-7, with a weak D call TRBD2 (5 bases). This CDR3 contains 12 residues. Trimming left V 0 bases short and J 5 bases short, with 8 bases between. Germline V gene sequence: CDR1 GTSNPN, CDR2 SVGIG (reference sequence). The CDR3 DNA reads as TGTGCCTGGAGTGTATCGGGGAACGAGCAGTACTTC. Its translation: CAWSVSGNEQYF.

The chain joins TRBV7-3 to TRBJ1-1; 7 bases line up with TRBD1. Germline CDR1 SGHTA, CDR2 FQGTGA. The CDR3 extends over 15 amino acids. Trimming cost V 6 bases and J 1 base; bases outside gene matches: 8. The chain's CDR3 is CASRPPGGKNTEAFF. CDR3 sequence (DNA): TGTGCCAGCAGGCCCCCAGGGGGAAAGAACACTGAAGCTTTCTTT.

The chain combines TRBV7-9 with TRBJ2-5; the D gene is possibly TRBD1 (6 bases). Germline CDR1 and CDR2: SEHNR and FQNEAQ (reference sequence). V lost 2 bases and J lost 2, with 9 bases in between. The CDR3 is 14 amino acids. The CDR3 loop is CASSLSQGQETQYF. The CDR3, as DNA: TGTGCCAGCAGCTTATCCCAGGGGCAAGAGACCCAGTACTTC.

The V call is TRBV7-2, the J call TRBJ2-2; weak D call: TRBD2 (7 bases). Germline values: CDR1 SGHTA, CDR2 FQGNSA. Trimming removed 3 bases from V and 0 bases from J, with 17 bases in between. The CDR3 is 18 residues long. The CDR3 region has the DNA TGTGCCAGCAGCTTCCTCGGGGGGCCTACAGCGAACACCGGGGAGCTGTTTTTT. It translates to CASSFLGGPTANTGELFF.

This clone was counted between two and nine times. The V call is TRBV6-6, the J call TRBJ1-2; 9 nucleotides match TRBD1. V was pared by 2 bases and J by 7 bases, with 2 bases of the junction left unmatched. The germline gives CDR1 MNHNY, CDR2 SVGAGI (reference sequence). The CDR3 is 13 residues long. DNA of the CDR3: TGTGCCAGCAGTTACACAGGGGGCTTTGGCTACACCTTC. Translating it yields CASSYTGGFGYTF.

The genes are TRBV4-3 and TRBJ2-7; the match to TRBD1 covers 7 bases. Germline assignment: CDR1 LGHNA and CDR2 YSLEER. The trim removed 0 bases at V and 3 bases at J, leaving 2 bases unmatched. The CDR3 runs 14 residues. The CDR3 coding sequence is TGCGCCAGCAGCCAAGAGAGGGGGCTCTACGAGCAGTACTTC. This codes for CASSQERGLYEQYF.

The chain uses TRBV9 and TRBJ1-1; D is undetermined. V shed 2 bases and J shed 1 base, with 9 bases lying between them. The CDR3 is 14 amino acids. Per the germline V gene, CDR1 is SGDLS and CDR2 is YYNGEE. Here the CDR3 reads CASSVGGSNTEAFF. The CDR3 DNA reads as TGTGCCAGCAGCGTTGGCGGATCGAACACTGAAGCTTTCTTT.

V is TRBV5-1 and J is TRBJ1-1, with 8 bases lining up with TRBD1. The CDR3 extends over 16 amino acids. Germline V gives CDR1 SGHRS, CDR2 YFSETQ. The V segment lost 1 base and the J segment 2 bases; nucleotides outside the gene matches: 7. The CDR3 DNA follows: TGCGCCAGCAGCTTGTCAGGGGGCGGTGGTAACACTGAAGCTTTCTTT. This codes for CASSLSGGGGNTEAFF.

This clone has a single count. The chain recombines TRBV30 with TRBJ2-2; the D is unclear. The ends were cut back, 1 base at V and 6 bases at J, with 3 bases in the middle. The CDR3 has 11 amino acids. Germline CDR1 is GTSNPN and CDR2 is SVGIG (reference sequence). The chain's CDR3 is CAWSGAGELFF. The CDR3 DNA sequence: TGTGCCTGGAGTGGAGCCGGGGAGCTGTTTTTT.

The chain employs TRBV15 and TRBJ1-2; the D gene is possibly TRBD1 (5 bases). The CDR3 runs to 14 residues. Germline CDR1 is LNHNV and CDR2 is YYDKDF (reference sequence). Deletions cut 0 bases from V and 3 bases from J, with 8 bases between. The CDR3 DNA reads TGTGCCACCAGCAGAGATGGGGGGTACTATGGCTACACCTTC. Protein sequence: CATSRDGGYYGYTF.

The chain is built from TRBV6-1 and TRBJ1-1; 10 bases agree with TRBD1. The germline gives CDR1 MNHNS, CDR2 SASEGT. Trimming cost V 6 bases and J 5 bases; bases outside gene matches: 9. CDR3 length: 15 residues. CDR3 sequence: CASRDGQGGVTEAFF. Here the CDR3 DNA reads TGTGCCAGCAGGGACGGACAGGGGGGAGTAACTGAAGCTTTCTTT.

This clone occurred once. The V gene is TRBV28, the J gene TRBJ1-6; 7 nucleotides agree with TRBD1. This CDR3 has 15 residues. Germline CDR1 is MDHEN and CDR2 is SYDVKM. V was clipped by 7 bases and J by 9 bases; unmatched bases: 12. The CDR3 protein is CASKTPTGKISPLHF. The CDR3 bases are TGTGCCAGCAAAACCCCGACAGGGAAGATTTCACCCCTCCACTTT.

The genes are TRBV5-1 and TRBJ1-2; D is possibly TRBD1 (5 bases). The CDR3 consists of 14 residues. The V end lost 3 bases, the J end lost 7 bases, and 16 bases lay between the germline ends. Germline CDR1 is SGHRS and CDR2 is YFSETQ. In DNA form, the CDR3 reads TGCGCCAGCAGCTCCGACTCAGGGTATCTTGGCTACACCTTC. Translating gives CASSSDSGYLGYTF.

The table lists this clone with a few counts. V is TRBV19 and J is TRBJ2-1; 9 nucleotides agree with TRBD2. The V gene end was trimmed by 3 bases and the J gene end by 8 bases; junction bases not matched to a gene: 8. The CDR3 runs to 15 residues. Per germline, CDR1 LNHDA and CDR2 SQIVND (reference sequence). CDR3 sequence reads: CASSMGLAVVDEQFF. The CDR3 nucleotides are TGTGCCAGTAGTATGGGACTAGCAGTAGTCGATGAGCAGTTCTTC.

The chain employs TRBV6-6 and TRBJ2-7; the D gene is possibly TRBD1 (6 bases). Deletions cut 2 bases from V and 3 bases from J, with 17 bases between. This CDR3 contains 16 residues. CDR1 and CDR2 (germline): MNHNY, SVGAGI (reference sequence). The CDR3, as DNA: TGTGCCAGCAGTTACGGGACACCATCCCGGGGCTACGAGCAGTACTTC. This translates into CASSYGTPSRGYEQYF.

The rearrangement links TRBV5-6 to TRBJ2-6, with D unclear. CDR3 length: 13 amino acids. V was shortened by 0 bases and J by 5 bases, with 3 bases between the two germline ends. The germline V gene encodes CDR1 SGHDT and CDR2 YYEEEE. The CDR3 nucleotides read TGTGCCAGCAGCTTGGAGCGGGCCAACGTCCTGACTTTC. Its translation is CASSLERANVLTF.

A remark on this clone: The same CDR3 also results from other DNA sequences found in this sample. The J gene is TRBJ1-4, the V gene TRBV27; 7 bases agree with TRBD1. The germline CDR1 and CDR2 sequences are MNHEY and SMNVEV (reference sequence). This CDR3 has 13 amino acids. V dropped 9 bases and J dropped 3; count of bases not matched to a gene: 4. CDR3 loop: CASRQGANEKLFF. CDR3 DNA sequence: TGTGCCAGTAGACAGGGAGCTAATGAAAAACTGTTTTTT.

This chain joins TRBV6-5 and TRBJ2-7; TRBD2 matches at 10 bases. The CDR3 has 15 residues. V dropped 6 bases and J dropped 2; count of bases not matched to a gene: 7. The V gene's germline CDR1 is MNHEY and CDR2 SVGAGI. The CDR3 spells CASSITSGTPYEQYF. The CDR3 nucleotides are TGTGCCAGCAGCATCACTAGCGGGACTCCCTACGAGCAGTACTTC.

The chain employs TRBV5-5 and TRBJ1-2; no definite D call. The germline V and J ends were trimmed by 0 bases and 7 bases, with 13 bases remaining between them. The CDR3 has 14 residues. Looked up from germline, CDR1 is SGHKS and CDR2 is YYEKEE (reference sequence). The CDR3 nucleotides read TGTGCCAGCAGCTTGGAGGCGGCCGGTATTGGCTACACCTTC. This sequence encodes CASSLEAAGIGYTF. The complete variable domain, with remaining parts taken from reference TRBV5-5 and TRBJ1-2, reads DAGVTQSPTHLIKTRGQQVTLRCSPISGHKSVSWYQQVLGQGPQFIFQYYEKEERGRGNFPDRFSARQFPNYSSELNVNALLLGDSALYLCASSLEAAGIGYTFGSGTRLTVV.

The chain recombines TRBV6-2 or TRBV6-3 with TRBJ1-2, with D uncertain. V was clipped by 0 bases and J by 5 bases, with 10 bases between them. The V gene's germline CDR1 is MNHEY and CDR2 SVGEGT. CDR3 length: 14 amino acids. The CDR3 reads CASSYSNSWYGYTF. CDR3 in DNA: TGTGCCAGCAGTTACTCGAACAGTTGGTATGGCTACACCTTC.

The rearrangement joins TRBV7-6 to TRBJ2-3, with 8 bases matching TRBD2. The germline CDR1 and CDR2 sequences are SGHVS and FNYEAQ. The CDR3 is 18 amino acids. The V gene end was trimmed by 5 bases and the J gene end by 3 bases; junction bases not matched to a gene: 16. CDR3 bases: TGTGCCAGCAGCCCCGCGGGGGGCGGGAGCGGTTATACAGATACGCAGTATTTT. Its translation: CASSPAGGGSGYTDTQYF.

The chain has TRBV5-6 and TRBJ2-2, with D perhaps matching TRBD2 (5 bases). Germline V gene sequence: CDR1 SGHDT, CDR2 YYEEEE. The CDR3 has 17 amino acids. V shed 4 bases and J shed 0 bases, with 16 bases lying between them. The CDR3 nucleotides read TGTGCCAGCAGCGTCCGGAGGCCGGCGCCGAACACCGGGGAGCTGTTTTTT. Translated, it gives CASSVRRPAPNTGELFF.

This sequence joins TRBV3-1 (or the pseudogene TRBV3-2) and TRBJ2-2, with 7 bases that match TRBD2. J gave up 0 bases and V 3 bases, and 7 bases lay outside the gene matches. CDR3 length: 17 amino acids. The germline V gene encodes CDR1 LGHDT and CDR2 YNNKEL (reference sequence). CDR3 region: CASSHLGSGANTGELFF. The DNA for the CDR3 is TGTGCCAGCAGCCACCTGGGGAGCGGGGCGAACACCGGGGAGCTGTTTTTT.

The chain recombines TRBV27 with TRBJ2-7; 8 bases line up with TRBD1. This CDR3 region has 16 residues. The germline V gene encodes CDR1 MNHEY and CDR2 SMNVEV (reference sequence). The ends lost 3 bases at V and 1 base at J; junction bases unmatched: 8. This CDR3 is CASSFHGTGGSYEQYF. The CDR3 DNA reads TGTGCCAGCAGTTTCCACGGGACAGGTGGGTCCTACGAGCAGTACTTC.

This clone has only one observation. The V and J genes are TRBV6-1 and TRBJ1-1; a weak D match, TRBD1 (6 bases). Trimming took off 3 bases at V and 5 bases at J, with 10 bases between the two ends. CDR1 and CDR2 (germline): MNHNS, SASEGT. This CDR3 comprises 13 residues. CDR3 DNA: TGTGCCAGCAGTGACCAGGGGAGAACTGAAGCTTTCTTT. Amino acid sequence: CASSDQGRTEAFF.